This TCR beta chain appears in the sequencing data of a study of T-cell reconstitution after alpha-beta-depleted transplantation in children. The CDR3 covers 13 residues. Germline loops: CDR1 SGHRS, CDR2 YFSETQ. V was pared by 4 bases and J by 3 bases, with 10 bases between. Library preparation (for TCRbeta) was performed with unique molecular identifiers. TCRdb redid the calling of the PCR reads with MiXCR, one entry per CDR3 protein. Among 230,000 or so distinct CDR3 sequences, 7.5% to 10% were seen once, and the ten largest hold about 4.9%. This clonotype was seen ten or more times. This chain uses TRBV5-1 with TRBJ2-5; D may match TRBD1 or TRBD2 (5 bases each). The sample consisted of PBMCs from the stem cell graft donor, taken from the stem cell graft. This clonotype originated in a human donor who donated a stem cell graft to a child with SCID. CDR3 coding DNA: TGCGCCAGCAGCGGGGGAGTCGAAGAGACCCAGTACTTC. It yields the protein CASSGGVEETQYF.